These T cell receptor beta chains were read from a single sample in a study of cytomegalovirus exposure and HLA in healthy donors. Clones were read by immunoSEQ multiplex PCR, and TCRdb kept only the in-frame ones, dropping some. The sample includes about 110,000 clones, around 76% of them seen just once. Material: PBMCs. These TCRs come from a man in his thirties or forties in good health and CMV-seropositive. Both conserved end residues are trimmed from each CDR3.

len	v_gene	j_gene	CDR3aa
14	TRBV7-2	TRBJ2-7	ASSLGLAGDLYEQY
12	TRBV7-2	TRBJ2-7	ASSFPTGPRGQY
21	TRBV6-1	TRBJ1-3	ASSEALLTGVGVWGLSGNTIY
13	TRBV27	TRBJ2-2	ASSHRQGNTGELF
12	TRBV6-6	TRBJ1-5	ASSYGEGNQPQH
13	TRBV27	TRBJ2-7	ASSLNPTGYYEQY
12	TRBV5-1	TRBJ1-4	ASSEQGFNEKLF
12	TRBV5-1	TRBJ2-5	ASSYGTPGETQY
12	TRBV4-1	TRBJ1-4	ASSPGRGNEKLF
12	TRBV19	TRBJ2-7	ASSMSDSSYEQY
13	TRBV9	TRBJ2-1	ASSPPERGDNEQF
11	TRBV7-9	TRBJ2-1	ASSLVVGDEQF
12	TRBV4-1	TRBJ1-1	ASSGVGVRTEAF
11	TRBV28	TRBJ1-2	ASSPGTDYGYT
13	TRBV6-4	TRBJ2-2	AGTIGADQTGELF
14	TRBV7-5	TRBJ1-3	ARSPVRQSSGNTIY
13	TRBV7-8	TRBJ2-7	ASSSGQGFSYEQY
16	TRBV7-7	TRBJ2-6	ARTRGRHRRSGANVLT
9	TRBV28	TRBJ2-1	ASTLLGEQF
14	TRBV7-6	TRBJ2-7	ASSFMGTGVSYEQY
11	TRBV6-5	TRBJ1-1	ASSSTGDTEAF
16	TRBV6-1	TRBJ2-3	ASSDGPSSGGATDTQY
13	TRBV6-1	TRBJ1-6	ASSEFPRGNSPLH